The clone carrying this TCR beta chain was observed a single time. Germline V gene lookup returns CDR1 LGHNA and CDR2 YNFKEQ. V shed 3 bases and J shed 3 bases, with 17 bases lying between them. This CDR3 region has 16 residues. The assay was immunoSEQ multiplex PCR, and TCRdb's table has in-frame clones only and misses some. The profile shows around 36,000 clones, 87% of them singletons. This entry belongs to a study of OX40 agonist ivuxolimab in advanced cancers. The origin of this receptor is an adult with an advanced solid tumor such as melanoma, head and neck, liver or kidney cancer. This specimen was CD4+ or CD8+ T cells sorted from blood, taken in a trial of the OX40 agonist ivuxolimab. The chain couples TRBV4-2 to TRBJ1-1; tentative D call: TRBD1 (5 bases). This chain's CDR3 is CASSQVADGGDTEAFF. DNA of the CDR3: TGTGCCAGCAGCCAGGTAGCTGATGGGGGGGACACTGAAGCTTTCTTT.